Each of the 2 T cell receptor beta chains below was sequenced from the same sample in a study of blood T cell repertoires in COVID-19. The method was immunoSEQ multiplex PCR; TCRdb's version includes in-frame clones alone and lacks a portion of them. The profile shows 25,000 to 30,000 clones, around nine tenths of them singletons. The sequenced sample consisted of peripheral blood. These receptors all come from a human donor in a cohort sampled during active COVID-19.

The chain combines TRBV27 with TRBJ1-2; D remains unclear. The germline V and J ends were trimmed by 5 bases and 11 bases, with 21 bases remaining between them. Germline-derived CDR1 and CDR2 are MNHEY and SMNVEV (reference sequence). This CDR3 region has 14 residues. The CDR3 sequence is CASSPTFPPVRYTF. The CDR3 coding sequence is TGTGCCAGCAGTCCAACTTTTCCCCCTGTGCGGTACACCTTC.

The chain is built from TRBV27 and TRBJ1-4; 9 bases agree with TRBD1. Germline values: CDR1 MNHEY, CDR2 SMNVEV (reference sequence). J gave up 7 bases and V 5 bases, and 5 bases lay outside the gene matches. CDR3 length: 14 residues. Here the CDR3 reads CASSRKTGGEKLFF. In DNA form, the CDR3 reads TGTGCCAGCAGTCGAAAGACAGGGGGTGAAAAACTGTTTTTT.